The 6 T cell receptor beta chains reported below all come from one sample, sequenced in a study of control samples from healthy donors and cancer patients (TCRdb year 2020). The protocol used for the library was the immunoSEQ multiplex PCR assay. TCRdb retrieved this table from immuneACCESS and kept in-frame rearrangements only. Not all clones are present; in checked studies, unresolved V genes account for under half, and no reason is known for the remainder. This sample has about 160,000 clones in its table, and 85% to 95% of those were observed once. The top ten clonotypes cover approximately 8% of the sample. Sequenced sample: blood. The receptors stem from a woman in her 40s in good health.

The table lists this clone with a count of one. The rearrangement uses TRBV5-6 and TRBJ1-6; D gene uncertain. Germline CDR1 is SGHDT and CDR2 is YYEEEE. Trimming stripped 4 bases from V and 9 bases from J, with 17 bases between. There are 15 residues in the CDR3. The CDR3 loop reads CASSLYNSRSSPLHF. The CDR3 DNA reads as TGTGCCAGCAGCCTGTATAACAGTAGAAGTTCACCCCTCCACTTT.

Regarding this clone: This sample includes further DNA sequences coding for the same CDR3. The CDR3 DNA sequence: TGCGCCAGCAGCTTGGAGGGTGCGGGTCAGCCCCAGCATTTT. Translating it yields CASSLEGAGQPQHF. This sequence joins TRBV5-1 and TRBJ1-5; D ambiguous. Trimming removed 0 bases from V and 6 bases from J, with 10 bases in between. This CDR3 comprises 14 residues. Germline CDR1 SGHRS, CDR2 YFSETQ.

J is TRBJ1-5 and V is TRBV4-2; TRBD1 aligns across 9 bases. The CDR3 contains 16 residues. After removal of 4 bases from V and 2 bases from J, the junction contained 6 bases not matched to a gene. The germline gives CDR1 LGHNA, CDR2 YNFKEQ. CDR3 protein: CASSPDRGSGNQPQHF. The CDR3 DNA sequence: TGTGCCAGCAGCCCGGACAGGGGATCGGGCAATCAGCCCCAGCATTTT.

V and J are TRBV5-1 and TRBJ2-5, with unresolved D. In germline, CDR1 is SGHRS, CDR2 YFSETQ. This CDR3 has 11 residues. Trimming took off 3 bases at V and 0 bases at J, with 0 bases between the two ends. This CDR3 reads CASSYQETQYF. DNA of the CDR3: TGCGCCAGCAGCTACCAAGAGACCCAGTACTTC.

The CDR3 protein is CASSYTSSNQPQHF. Written as DNA, the CDR3 is TGTGCCAGCAGTTACACGTCTAGCAATCAGCCCCAGCATTTT. The chain combines TRBV6-2 or TRBV6-3 with TRBJ1-5, with D uncertain. V was cut by 2 bases and J by 0 bases, with 5 bases left in between. Germline V gene lookup returns CDR1 MNHEY and CDR2 SVGEGT. The CDR3 runs 14 residues.

The rearrangement uses TRBV3-1 (or the pseudogene TRBV3-2) and TRBJ2-7, with D unclear. V was pared by 4 bases and J by 3 bases, with 7 bases between. In germline, CDR1 is LGHDT, CDR2 YNNKEL (reference sequence). The CDR3 length is 12 residues. Written as DNA, the CDR3 is TGTGCCAGCAGCCCAGACGGCTACGAGCAGTACTTC. Translation: CASSPDGYEQYF.